This T cell receptor beta chain was found in a study of vaccination and CD4 T cells after COVID-19. As for the study in general: Cells were stimulated with overlapping spike peptide pools from SARS-CoV-2, HCoV-NL63, HCoV-OC43 and HCoV-229E. General study results and limits: Only after vaccination were a median approximately 86% of convalescents' reactive clones seen.

Described treatment: roughly 10-day PBMC culture with coronavirus spike peptide pools or control peptides (ViraFEST assay). The Oncomine TCR Beta short-read assay sequenced DNA from cultured CD4+ T cells. MiXCR, run by TCRdb on the PCR reads, gives a single entry per CDR3 protein. The table records thousands of distinct CDR3 sequences, approximately 67% of them present only once. In the case of this clonotype: Its antigen remains unknown.

There are 18 residues in the CDR3. Trimming shortened V by 6 bases and J by 3 bases, and 23 bases separated the two germline ends. The germline V gene encodes CDR1 LNHDA and CDR2 SQIVND (reference sequence). The gene calls are TRBV19 and TRBJ2-2; a possible D gene is TRBD2 (6 bases). The sequenced sample was CD4+ T cells from blood, cultured in vitro, obtained before SARS-CoV-2 vaccination. The clonotype comes from a human donor who had recovered from COVID-19. The chain's CDR3 is CASSWRGTRAEYTGELFF. The CDR3 coding sequence is TGTGCCAGTAGCTGGAGGGGCACGCGGGCAGAATACACCGGGGAGCTGTTTTTT. The full variable domain, its missing parts supplied by reference TRBV19 and TRBJ2-2, is DGGITQSPKYLFRKEGQNVTLSCEQNLNHDAMYWYRQDPGQGLRLIYYSQIVNDFQKGDIAEGYSVSREKKESFPLTVTSAQKNPTAFYLCASSWRGTRAEYTGELFFGEGSRLTVL.